The 7 T cell receptor beta chains given below trace back to one sample, sequenced in a study of beta chain features in type 1 diabetes. The entirety of the isolated RNA underwent reverse transcription, so expressed TCRB transcripts were sequenced. Some clones are missing from TCRdb's copy, which holds only in-frame ones; the method was immunoSEQ multiplex PCR. The sample shows 550,000 to 850,000 clones, 13% of them seen only once. Their cognate antigens are unknown. Study outcomes and limitations: Type 1 diabetes patients showed a moderate but significant shortening of TCRB CDR3s in all four CD4+ subsets.

The sequencing input was naive CD4+ T cells from blood. The receptors here all came from a young man with type 1 diabetes.

This sequence joins TRBV19 and TRBJ2-2; D may be TRBD1 (6 bases). Germline loops: CDR1 LNHDA, CDR2 SQIVND (reference sequence). The CDR3 has 15 residues. V was shortened by 5 bases and J by 0 bases, with 10 bases between the two germline ends. As DNA, the CDR3 is TGTGCCAGTAGTCCCCGGACAGCGAACACCGGGGAGCTGTTTTTT. It codes for CASSPRTANTGELFF.

Concerning this clone itself: The same CDR3 also results from other DNA sequences found in this sample. The rearrangement uses TRBV6-1 and TRBJ1-1, with D uncertain. Germline CDR1 MNHNS, CDR2 SASEGT. The V end lost 4 bases, the J end lost 0 bases, and 6 bases lay between the germline ends. The CDR3 sequence is 13 residues long. This chain's CDR3 is CASSGRVNTEAFF. CDR3 DNA: TGTGCCAGCAGTGGTAGAGTGAACACTGAAGCTTTCTTT.

This clone was detected a few times. V is TRBV2 and J is TRBJ1-2, with D possibly TRBD1 on 6 matching bases. CDR1 SNHLY and CDR2 FYNNEI come from the germline V gene. Trimming cost V 2 bases and J 7 bases, with 29 bases left between them. The length of the CDR3 is 19 residues. The DNA of the CDR3 is TGTGCCAGCAGTGAAAGTTGGTCATTGTCGGGGGGCGCATTCGGTGGCTACACCTTC. This codes for CASSESWSLSGGAFGGYTF.

Points on this clone: The same CDR3 can be traced to other DNA sequences in this sample. The chain recombines TRBV29-1 with TRBJ2-7; 10 positions match TRBD1. Unmatched junction bases numbered 4, after V lost 6 bases and J lost 2 bases. The CDR3 length is 13 residues. Germline values: CDR1 SQVTM, CDR2 ANQGSEA. CDR3 amino acids: CSVRTGGTYEQYF. DNA of the CDR3: TGCAGCGTGAGGACAGGGGGTACCTACGAGCAGTACTTC.

This clone was detected a few times. The chain is built from TRBV11-3 and TRBJ1-5; D ambiguous. The CDR3 has 13 residues. Germline loops: CDR1 SGHNT, CDR2 YENEEA. Trimming took off 1 base at V and 11 bases at J, with 12 bases between the two ends. CDR3 in amino acids: CASSLGGSEAQHF. As DNA, the CDR3 is TGTGCCAGCAGCTTAGGAGGTTCAGAGGCCCAGCATTTT. Using reference TRBV11-3 and TRBJ1-5 for the parts outside the CDR3, the full variable domain is EAGVVQSPRYKIIEKKQPVAFWCNPISGHNTLYWYLQNLGQGPELLIRYENEEAVDDSQLPKDRFSAERLKGVDSTLKIQPAELGDSAVYLCASSLGGSEAQHFGDGTRLSIL.

The chain carries TRBV10-3 and TRBJ1-2, with D perhaps TRBD1 (6 bases). The CDR3 loop spans 16 amino acids. The V end lost 0 bases, the J end lost 0 bases, and 11 bases lay between the germline ends. Germline CDR1 and CDR2: ENHRY and SYGVKD. The chain's CDR3 is CAISESAQGSNYGYTF. The CDR3 DNA is TGTGCCATCAGTGAGTCGGCTCAGGGGTCTAACTATGGCTACACCTTC.

This sequence joins TRBV29-1 and TRBJ2-5; TRBD1 is a possible D gene (6 bases). Germline CDR1 SQVTM, CDR2 ANQGSEA. The CDR3 is 12 amino acids. Trimming stripped 6 bases from V and 5 bases from J, with 13 bases between. CDR3 sequence: CSVSKGDETQYF. The DNA of the CDR3 is TGCAGCGTGTCTAAGGGGGACGAGACCCAGTACTTC.